The TCR beta chain under discussion was sequenced for a study of T and B cells in COVID-19 patients. The wider study: In the active-infection cohort, about 90% of the roughly 20 patients had comorbidities linked to unfavorable COVID-19 outcome.

Germline CDR1 is SGHDT and CDR2 is YYEEEE. The CDR3 spans 13 residues. Deletions cut 4 bases from V and 4 bases from J, with 12 bases between. Multiplex PCR with BIOMED2 TRB-A/B primer pools amplified TRB rearrangements. TCRdb analysed the multiplex PCR reads with MiXCR anew, one entry per CDR3 protein. The sample records nearly 15,000 distinct CDR3 sequences, roughly 29% being singletons. From blood, roughly 250-550 ng of genomic DNA served as TRB template. The sequencing input was blood. The TCR comes from a human donor who had recovered from COVID-19. V usage is TRBV5-6 and J usage is TRBJ2-7; D not certain. In DNA, the CDR3 is TGTGCCAGCAGCAAAGTTGAGAGTTACGAGCAGTACTTC. Its protein product is CASSKVESYEQYF.